This TCR beta chain was profiled in a study of beta chain features in type 1 diabetes. The study reverse transcribed the entire isolated RNA, so it sequenced expressed TCRB transcripts. Here immunoSEQ multiplex PCR was the method, and the copy in TCRdb shows in-frame clones only, minus some. Of around 300,000 clones in the sample, approximately 8.1% were seen once. Trimming left V 1 base short and J 0 bases short, with 4 bases between. The germline V gene has CDR1 SEHNR and CDR2 FQNEAQ (reference sequence). This CDR3 contains 13 residues. The chain carries TRBV7-9 and TRBJ2-7, with unresolved D. Sequenced: central memory CD4+ T cells from blood. The source is a woman aged 18 to 35 in good health. CDR3 coding DNA: TGTGCCAGCAGCTTAGGAGACTCCTACGAGCAGTACTTC. Translating it yields CASSLGDSYEQYF. The whole variable domain, remainder taken from reference TRBV7-9 and TRBJ2-7, is DTGVSQNPRHKITKRGQNVTFRCDPISEHNRLYWYRQTLGQGPEFLTYFQNEAQLEKSRLLSDRFSAERPKGSFSTLEIQRTEQGDSAMYLCASSLGDSYEQYFGPGTRLTVT.